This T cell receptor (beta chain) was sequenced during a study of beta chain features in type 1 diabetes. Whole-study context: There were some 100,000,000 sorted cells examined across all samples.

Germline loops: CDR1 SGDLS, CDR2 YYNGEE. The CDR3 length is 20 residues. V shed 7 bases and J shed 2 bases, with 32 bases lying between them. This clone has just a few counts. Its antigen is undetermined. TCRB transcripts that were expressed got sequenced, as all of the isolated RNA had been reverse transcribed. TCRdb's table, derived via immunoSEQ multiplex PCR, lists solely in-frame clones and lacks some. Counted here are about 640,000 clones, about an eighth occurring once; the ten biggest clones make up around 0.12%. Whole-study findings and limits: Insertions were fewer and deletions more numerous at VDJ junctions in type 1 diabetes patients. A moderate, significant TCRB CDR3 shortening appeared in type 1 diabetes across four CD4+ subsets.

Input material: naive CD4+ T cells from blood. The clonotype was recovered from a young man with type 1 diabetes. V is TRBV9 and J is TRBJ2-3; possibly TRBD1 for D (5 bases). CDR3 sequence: CASSLTSFSSAGSPTDTQYF. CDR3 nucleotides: TGTGCCAGCTCCCTAACCTCTTTCTCGTCGGCAGGGTCGCCCACAGATACGCAGTATTTT.